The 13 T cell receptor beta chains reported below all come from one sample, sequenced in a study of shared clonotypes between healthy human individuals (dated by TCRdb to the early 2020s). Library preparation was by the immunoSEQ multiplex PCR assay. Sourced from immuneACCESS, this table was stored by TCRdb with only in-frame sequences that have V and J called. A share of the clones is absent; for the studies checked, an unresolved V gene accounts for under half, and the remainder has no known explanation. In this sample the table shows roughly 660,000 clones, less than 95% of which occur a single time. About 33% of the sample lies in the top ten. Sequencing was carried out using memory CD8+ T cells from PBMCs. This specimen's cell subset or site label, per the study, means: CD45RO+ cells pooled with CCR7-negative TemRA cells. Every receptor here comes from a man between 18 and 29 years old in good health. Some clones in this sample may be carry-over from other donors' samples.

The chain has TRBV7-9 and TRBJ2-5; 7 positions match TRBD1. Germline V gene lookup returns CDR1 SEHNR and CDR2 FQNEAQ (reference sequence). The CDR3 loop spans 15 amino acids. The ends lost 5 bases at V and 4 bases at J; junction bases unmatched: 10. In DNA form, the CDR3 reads TGTGCCAGCAGCCCAACAGGGGATGCATTAGAGACCCAGTACTTC. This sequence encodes CASSPTGDALETQYF.

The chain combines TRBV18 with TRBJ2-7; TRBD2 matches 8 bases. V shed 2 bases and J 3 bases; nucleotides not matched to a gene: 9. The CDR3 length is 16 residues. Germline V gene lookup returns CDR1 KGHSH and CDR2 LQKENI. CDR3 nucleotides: TGTGCCAGCTCACCAAACGGACGGGAGGGCGTCTACGAGCAGTACTTC. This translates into CASSPNGREGVYEQYF.

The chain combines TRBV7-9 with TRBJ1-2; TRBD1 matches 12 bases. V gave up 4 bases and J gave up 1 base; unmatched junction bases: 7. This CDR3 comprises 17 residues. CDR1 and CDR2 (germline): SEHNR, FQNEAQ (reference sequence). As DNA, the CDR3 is TGTGCCAGCAGCTCTACCGGGACAGGGGGCGGTAACTATGGCTACACCTTC. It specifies CASSSTGTGGGNYGYTF.

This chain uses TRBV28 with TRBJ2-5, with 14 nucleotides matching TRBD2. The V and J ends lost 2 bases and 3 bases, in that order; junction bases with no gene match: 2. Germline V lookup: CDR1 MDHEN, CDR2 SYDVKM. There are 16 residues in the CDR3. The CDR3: CASSLGTSGRKETQYF. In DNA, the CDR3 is TGTGCCAGCAGTTTAGGGACTAGCGGGAGAAAAGAGACCCAGTACTTC.

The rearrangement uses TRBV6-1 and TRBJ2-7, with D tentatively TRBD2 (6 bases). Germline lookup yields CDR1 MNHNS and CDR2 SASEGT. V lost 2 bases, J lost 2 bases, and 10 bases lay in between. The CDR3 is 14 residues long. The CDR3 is CASSESRGPYEQYF. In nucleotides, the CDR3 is TGTGCCAGCAGTGAATCGCGGGGCCCCTACGAGCAGTACTTC.

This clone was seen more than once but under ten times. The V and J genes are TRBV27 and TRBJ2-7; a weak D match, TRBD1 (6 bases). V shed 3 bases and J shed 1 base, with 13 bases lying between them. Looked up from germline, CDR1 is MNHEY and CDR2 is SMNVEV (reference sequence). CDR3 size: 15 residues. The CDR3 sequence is CASSFARGKSYEQYF. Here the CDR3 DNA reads TGTGCCAGCAGTTTCGCTAGGGGGAAATCCTACGAGCAGTACTTC.

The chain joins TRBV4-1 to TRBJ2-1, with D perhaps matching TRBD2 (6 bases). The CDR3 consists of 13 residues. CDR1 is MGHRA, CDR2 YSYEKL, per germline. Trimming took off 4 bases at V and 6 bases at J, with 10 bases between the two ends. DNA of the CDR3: TGCGCCAGCAGCCTTTTCGGGGGCAATGAGCAGTTCTTC. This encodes CASSLFGGNEQFF.

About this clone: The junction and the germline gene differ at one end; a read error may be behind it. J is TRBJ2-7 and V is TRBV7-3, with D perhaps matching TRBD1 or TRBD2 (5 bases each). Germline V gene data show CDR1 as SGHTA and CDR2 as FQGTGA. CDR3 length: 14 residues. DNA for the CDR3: TGTGCCAGCAGCCTAACCGGGACCCATGAAGAGCAGTACTTC. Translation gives CASSLTGTHEEQYF. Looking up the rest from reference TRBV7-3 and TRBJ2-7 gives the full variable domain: GAGVSQTPSNKVTEKGKYVELRCDPISGHTALYWYRQSLGQGPEFLIYFQGTGAADDSGLPNDRFFAVRPEGSVSTLKIQRTERGDSAVYLCASSLTGTHEEQYFGPGTRLTVT.

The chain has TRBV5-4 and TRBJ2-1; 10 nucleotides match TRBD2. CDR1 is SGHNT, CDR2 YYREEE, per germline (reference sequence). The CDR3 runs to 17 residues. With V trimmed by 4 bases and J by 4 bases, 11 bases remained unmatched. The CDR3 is CASSDAPRTSGYNEQFF. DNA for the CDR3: TGTGCCAGCAGCGATGCCCCTAGGACTAGCGGTTACAATGAGCAGTTCTTC.

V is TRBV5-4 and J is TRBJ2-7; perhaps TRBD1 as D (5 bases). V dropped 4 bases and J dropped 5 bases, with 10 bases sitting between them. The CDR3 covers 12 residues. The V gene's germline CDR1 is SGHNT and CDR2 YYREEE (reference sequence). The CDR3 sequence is CASSTPTDEQYF. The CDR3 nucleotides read TGTGCCAGCAGCACCCCGACAGACGAGCAGTACTTC.

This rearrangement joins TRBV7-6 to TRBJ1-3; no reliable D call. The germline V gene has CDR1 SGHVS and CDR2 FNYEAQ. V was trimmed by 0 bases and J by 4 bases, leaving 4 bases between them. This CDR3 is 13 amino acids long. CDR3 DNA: TGTGCCAGCAGCTTAGCGCAGGGAAACACCATATATTTT. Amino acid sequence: CASSLAQGNTIYF.

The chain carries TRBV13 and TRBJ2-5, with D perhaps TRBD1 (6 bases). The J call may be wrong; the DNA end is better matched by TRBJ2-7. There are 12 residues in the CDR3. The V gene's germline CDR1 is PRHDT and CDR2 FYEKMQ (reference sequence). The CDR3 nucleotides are TGTGCCAGCAGCCCGGGACACCACGAGCAGTACTTC. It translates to CASSPGHHEQYF.

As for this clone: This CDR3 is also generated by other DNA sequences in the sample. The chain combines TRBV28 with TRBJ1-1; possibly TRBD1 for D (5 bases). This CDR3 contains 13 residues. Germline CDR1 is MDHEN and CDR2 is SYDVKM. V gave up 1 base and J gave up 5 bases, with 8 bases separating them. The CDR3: CASSLLQGTEAFF. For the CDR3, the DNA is TGTGCCAGCAGTTTATTGCAGGGAACTGAAGCTTTCTTT.